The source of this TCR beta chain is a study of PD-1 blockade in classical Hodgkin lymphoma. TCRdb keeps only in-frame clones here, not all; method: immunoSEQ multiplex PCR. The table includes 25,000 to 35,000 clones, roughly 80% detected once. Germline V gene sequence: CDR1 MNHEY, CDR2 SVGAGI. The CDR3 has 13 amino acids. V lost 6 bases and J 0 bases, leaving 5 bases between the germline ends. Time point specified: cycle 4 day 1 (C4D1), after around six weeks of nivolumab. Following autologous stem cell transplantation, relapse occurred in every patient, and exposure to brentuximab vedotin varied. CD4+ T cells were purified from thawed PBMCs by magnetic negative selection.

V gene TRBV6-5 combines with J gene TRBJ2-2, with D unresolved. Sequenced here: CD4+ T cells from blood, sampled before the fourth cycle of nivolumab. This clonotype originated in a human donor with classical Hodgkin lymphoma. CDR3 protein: CASRPSNTGELFF. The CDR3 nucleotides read TGTGCCAGCAGGCCTTCGAACACCGGGGAGCTGTTTTTT.